This TCR beta chain was sequenced in a study of shared clonotypes between healthy human individuals. Study as a whole: A few men and a couple of women, aged 18 to 49, were donors.

This CDR3 is built from 16 residues. Between the trimmed V and J ends, which lost 0 bases and 4 bases, there was a span of 15 bases. CDR1 is KGHSH, CDR2 LQKENI, per germline. Here immunoSEQ multiplex PCR was the method, and the copy in TCRdb shows in-frame clones only, minus some. The sample lists around 2.5 million clones; approximately 94% were seen once. The sequence was collected from a man younger than 35 in good health. Some clones in this sample may be carry-over from other donors' samples. Specimen: naive CD4+ T cells from PBMCs. The subset denotes: CD45RA+ positively selected. This rearrangement joins TRBV18 to TRBJ1-1; D perhaps matches TRBD1 (6 bases). The CDR3 region has the DNA TGTGCCAGCTCACCACCTCTCGGGGGGCTGCGCACTGAAGCTTTCTTT. As protein: CASSPPLGGLRTEAFF.